Listed here are 5 T cell receptor beta chains from one sample, sequenced in a study of T cells after yellow fever vaccination. TCRdb analysed the 5' RACE reads with MiXCR anew, one entry per CDR3 protein. The sample records hundreds of thousands of distinct CDR3 sequences, around a sixth being singletons. Sequences were derived from PBMCs, sampled less than 6 days after the first yellow fever vaccination. Receptors originate from a man between 18 and 29 years old who received the YFV17D yellow fever vaccine.

The table lists this clonotype with a few counts. The V call is TRBV4-2, the J call TRBJ1-6; TRBD1 agrees at 10 bases. This CDR3 contains 16 residues. Germline V gene lookup returns CDR1 LGHNA and CDR2 YNFKEQ. After removal of 3 bases from V and 10 bases from J, the junction contained 9 bases not matched to a gene. The chain's CDR3 is CASSHPRGQGRSPLHF. In DNA form, the CDR3 reads TGTGCCAGCAGCCACCCCAGGGGACAGGGGAGATCACCCCTCCACTTT.

This clonotype showed up just a few times. The chain combines TRBV6-9 with TRBJ1-5; D gene uncertain. CDR1 and CDR2 (germline): MNHGY, SVAAGI. V was shortened by 7 bases and J by 5 bases, with 18 bases between the two germline ends. This CDR3 has 15 amino acids. The CDR3 spells CASNQVARRYQPQHF. The CDR3 DNA follows: TGTGCCAGCAACCAAGTAGCCAGGAGGTATCAGCCCCAGCATTTT.

The chain uses TRBV15 and TRBJ2-5; 9 positions agree with TRBD1. V shed 5 bases and J 4 bases; nucleotides not matched to a gene: 11. Germline values: CDR1 LNHNV, CDR2 YYDKDF (reference sequence). CDR3 length equals 16 residues. In DNA, the CDR3 is TGTGCCACCAGCGGTTGGGACAGGGAAAGAGGAGAGACCCAGTACTTC. Translation: CATSGWDRERGETQYF.

This clonotype was found many times. The chain is built from TRBV7-9 and TRBJ2-7; tentative D call: TRBD2 (5 bases). The CDR3 runs to 15 residues. CDR1 and CDR2 from the germline V gene are SEHNR and FQNEAQ (reference sequence). Trimming took 4 bases from V and 3 from J, leaving 16 bases between them. The CDR3 region is CASSSSRAGVYEQYV. The CDR3 DNA sequence: TGTGCCAGCAGCTCCTCACGGGCCGGGGTCTACGAGCAGTACGTC.

This clonotype was seen only a few times. The DNA of the CDR3 is TGTGCCAGCAGCCGGACAGGGAACTTCTATAGCAATCAGCCCCAGCATTTT. It specifies CASSRTGNFYSNQPQHF. V and J are TRBV6-1 and TRBJ1-5; 8 nucleotides align to TRBD1. With 6 bases clipped from V and 0 bases from J, the junction kept 10 bases outside the gene matches. Germline values: CDR1 MNHNS, CDR2 SASEGT. The CDR3 has 17 residues.